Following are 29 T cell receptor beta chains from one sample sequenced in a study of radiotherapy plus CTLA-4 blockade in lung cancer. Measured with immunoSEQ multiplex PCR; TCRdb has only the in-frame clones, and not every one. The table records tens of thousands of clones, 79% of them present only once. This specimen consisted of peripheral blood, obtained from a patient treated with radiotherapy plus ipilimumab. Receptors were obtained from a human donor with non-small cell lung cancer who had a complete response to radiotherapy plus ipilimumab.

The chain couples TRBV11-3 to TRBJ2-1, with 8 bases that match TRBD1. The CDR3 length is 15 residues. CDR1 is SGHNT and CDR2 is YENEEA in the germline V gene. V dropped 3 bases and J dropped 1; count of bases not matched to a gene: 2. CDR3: CASSLTGESYNEQFF. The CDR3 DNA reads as TGTGCCAGCAGCTTGACAGGGGAATCCTACAATGAGCAGTTCTTC.

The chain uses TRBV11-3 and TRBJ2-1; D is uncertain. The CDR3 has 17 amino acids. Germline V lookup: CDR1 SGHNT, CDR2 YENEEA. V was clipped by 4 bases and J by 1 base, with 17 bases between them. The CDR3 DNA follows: TGTGCCAGCAGCTGGGTGGCGAGCGTACCATCCTACAATGAGCAGTTCTTC. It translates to CASSWVASVPSYNEQFF. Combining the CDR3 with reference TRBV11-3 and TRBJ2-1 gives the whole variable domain EAGVVQSPRYKIIEKKQPVAFWCNPISGHNTLYWYLQNLGQGPELLIRYENEEAVDDSQLPKDRFSAERLKGVDSTLKIQPAELGDSAVYLCASSWVASVPSYNEQFFGPGTRLTVL.

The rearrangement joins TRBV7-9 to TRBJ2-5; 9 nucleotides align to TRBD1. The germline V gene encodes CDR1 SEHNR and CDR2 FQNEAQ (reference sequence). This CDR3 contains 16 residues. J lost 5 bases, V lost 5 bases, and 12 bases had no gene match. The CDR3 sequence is CASSPPTGQGFETQYF. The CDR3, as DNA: TGTGCCAGCAGCCCCCCAACGGGACAGGGCTTCGAGACCCAGTACTTC.

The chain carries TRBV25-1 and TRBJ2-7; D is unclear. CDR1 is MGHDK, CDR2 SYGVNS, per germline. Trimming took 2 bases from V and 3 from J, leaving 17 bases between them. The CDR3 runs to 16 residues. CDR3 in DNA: TGTGCCAGCAGTGAAGGACCCTCGTGTCATCGCTACGAGCAGTACGTC. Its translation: CASSEGPSCHRYEQYV.

In DNA, the CDR3 is TGTGCCAGCAGTGACAGCTACGAGCAGTACGTC. This sequence encodes CASSDSYEQYV. The chain carries TRBV5-5 and TRBJ2-7; tentative D call: TRBD1 (5 bases). The V end lost 5 bases, the J end lost 3 bases, and 6 bases lay between the germline ends. CDR1 is SGHKS, CDR2 YYEKEE, per germline (reference sequence). The CDR3 has 11 residues.

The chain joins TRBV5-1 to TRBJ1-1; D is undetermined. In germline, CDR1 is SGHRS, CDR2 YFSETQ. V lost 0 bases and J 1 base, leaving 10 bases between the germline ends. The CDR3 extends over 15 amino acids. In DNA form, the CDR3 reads TGCGCCAGCAGCTTGGGCTACATGGCGAACACTGAAGCTTTCTTT. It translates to CASSLGYMANTEAFF.

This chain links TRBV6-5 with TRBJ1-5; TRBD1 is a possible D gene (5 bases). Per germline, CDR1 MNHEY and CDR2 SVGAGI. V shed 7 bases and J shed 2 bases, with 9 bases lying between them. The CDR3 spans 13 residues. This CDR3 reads CASKGRGNQPQHF. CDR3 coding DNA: TGTGCCAGCAAGGGGAGAGGCAATCAGCCCCAGCATTTT.

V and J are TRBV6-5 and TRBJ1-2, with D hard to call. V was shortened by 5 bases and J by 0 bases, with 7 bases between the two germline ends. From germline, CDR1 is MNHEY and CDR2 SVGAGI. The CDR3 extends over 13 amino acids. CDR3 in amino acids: CASSETSNYGYTF. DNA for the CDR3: TGTGCCAGCAGTGAAACGTCTAACTATGGCTACACCTTC.

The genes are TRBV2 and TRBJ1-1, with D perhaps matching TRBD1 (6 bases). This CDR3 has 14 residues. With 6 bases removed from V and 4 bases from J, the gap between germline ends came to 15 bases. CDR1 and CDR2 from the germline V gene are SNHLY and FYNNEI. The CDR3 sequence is CASRTLQGSTEAFF. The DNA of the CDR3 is TGTGCCAGCAGGACCCTACAGGGCAGCACTGAAGCTTTCTTT. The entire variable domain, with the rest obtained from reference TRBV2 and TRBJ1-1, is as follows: EPEVTQTPSHQVTQMGQEVILRCVPISNHLYFYWYRQILGQKVEFLVSFYNNEISEKSEIFDDQFSVERPDGSNFTLKIRSTKLEDSAMYFCASRTLQGSTEAFFGQGTRLTVV.

Written as DNA, the CDR3 is TGCAGCGTCCTTTTACAGGGCGAAGCTTTCTTT. Amino acid sequence: CSVLLQGEAFF. The genes are TRBV29-1 and TRBJ1-1; TRBD1 is a possible D gene (6 bases). Germline V gene data show CDR1 as SQVTM and CDR2 as ANQGSEA. This CDR3 contains 11 residues. The V and J ends lost 6 bases and 8 bases respectively, with 13 bases between them.

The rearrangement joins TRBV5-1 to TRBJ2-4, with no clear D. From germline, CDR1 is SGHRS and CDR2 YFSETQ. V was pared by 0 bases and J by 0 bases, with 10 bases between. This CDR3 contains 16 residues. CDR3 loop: CASSLEDGLAKNIQYF. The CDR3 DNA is TGCGCCAGCAGCTTGGAGGACGGATTAGCCAAAAACATTCAGTACTTC.

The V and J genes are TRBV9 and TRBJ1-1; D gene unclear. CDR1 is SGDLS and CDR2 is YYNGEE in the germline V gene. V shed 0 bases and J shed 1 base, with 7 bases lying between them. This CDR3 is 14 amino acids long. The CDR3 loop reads CASSVGRGNTEAFF. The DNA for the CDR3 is TGTGCCAGCAGCGTAGGTCGGGGGAACACTGAAGCTTTCTTT.

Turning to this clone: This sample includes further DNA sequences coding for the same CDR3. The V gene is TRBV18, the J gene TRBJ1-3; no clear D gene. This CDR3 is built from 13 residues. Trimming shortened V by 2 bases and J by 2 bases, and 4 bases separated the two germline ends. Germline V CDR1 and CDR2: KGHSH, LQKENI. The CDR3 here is CASSPGAGNTIYF. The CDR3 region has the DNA TGTGCCAGCTCACCAGGGGCTGGAAACACCATATATTTT. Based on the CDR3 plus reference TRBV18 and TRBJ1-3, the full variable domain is NAGVMQNPRHLVRRRGQEARLRCSPMKGHSHVYWYRQLPEEGLKFMVYLQKENIIDESGMPKERFSAEFPKEGPSILRIQQVVRGDSAAYFCASSPGAGNTIYFGEGSWLTVV.

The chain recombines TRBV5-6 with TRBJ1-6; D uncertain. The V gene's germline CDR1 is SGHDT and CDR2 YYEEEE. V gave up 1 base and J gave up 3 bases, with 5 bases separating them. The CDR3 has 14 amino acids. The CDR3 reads CASSLYSYNSPLHF. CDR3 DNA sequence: TGTGCCAGCAGCTTGTACAGCTATAATTCACCCCTCCACTTT. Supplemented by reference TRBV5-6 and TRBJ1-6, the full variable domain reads DAGVTQSPTHLIKTRGQQVTLRCSPKSGHDTVSWYQQALGQGPQFIFQYYEEEERQRGNFPDRFSGHQFPNYSSELNVNALLLGDSALYLCASSLYSYNSPLHFGNGTRLTVT.

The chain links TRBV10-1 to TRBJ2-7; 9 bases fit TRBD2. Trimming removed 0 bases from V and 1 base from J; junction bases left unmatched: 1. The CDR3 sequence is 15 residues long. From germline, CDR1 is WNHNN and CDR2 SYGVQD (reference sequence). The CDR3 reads CASSESLAGSYEQYF. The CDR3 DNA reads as TGCGCCAGCAGTGAGTCGCTAGCGGGGTCCTACGAGCAGTACTTC.

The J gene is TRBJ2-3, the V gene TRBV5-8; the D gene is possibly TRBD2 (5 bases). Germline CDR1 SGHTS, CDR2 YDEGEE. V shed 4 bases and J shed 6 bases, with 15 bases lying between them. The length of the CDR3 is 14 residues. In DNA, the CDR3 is TGTGCCAGCAGCCCCGACGGGATCAGGGATACGCAGTATTTT. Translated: CASSPDGIRDTQYF.

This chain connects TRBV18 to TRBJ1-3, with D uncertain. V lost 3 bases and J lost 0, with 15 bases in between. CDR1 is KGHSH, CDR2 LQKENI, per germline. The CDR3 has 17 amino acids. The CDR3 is CASSPTLTPSSGNTIYF. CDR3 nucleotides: TGTGCCAGCTCACCCACCCTTACACCAAGCTCTGGAAACACCATATATTTT.

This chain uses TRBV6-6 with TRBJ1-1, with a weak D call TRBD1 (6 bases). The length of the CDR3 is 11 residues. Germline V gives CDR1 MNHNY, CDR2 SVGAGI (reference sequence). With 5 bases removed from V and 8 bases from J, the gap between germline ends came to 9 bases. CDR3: CASSPTGEAFF. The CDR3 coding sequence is TGTGCCAGCAGTCCCACAGGGGAAGCTTTCTTT.

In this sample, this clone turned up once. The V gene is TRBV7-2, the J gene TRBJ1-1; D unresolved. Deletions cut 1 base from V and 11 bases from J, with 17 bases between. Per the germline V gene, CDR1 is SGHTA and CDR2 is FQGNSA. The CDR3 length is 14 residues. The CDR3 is CASSLEATTSGAFF. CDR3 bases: TGTGCCAGCAGCTTAGAGGCCACTACTTCGGGTGCTTTCTTT.

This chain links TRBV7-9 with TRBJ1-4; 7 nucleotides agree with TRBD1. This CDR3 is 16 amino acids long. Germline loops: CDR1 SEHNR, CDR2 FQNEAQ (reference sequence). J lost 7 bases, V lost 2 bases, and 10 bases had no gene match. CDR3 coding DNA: TGTGCCAGCAGCTTATCTGGCGGACAGGAGAGTGAAAAACTGTTTTTT. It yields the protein CASSLSGGQESEKLFF. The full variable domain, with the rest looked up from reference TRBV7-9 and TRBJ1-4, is DTGVSQNPRHKITKRGQNVTFRCDPISEHNRLYWYRQTLGQGPEFLTYFQNEAQLEKSRLLSDRFSAERPKGSFSTLEIQRTEQGDSAMYLCASSLSGGQESEKLFFGSGTQLSVL.

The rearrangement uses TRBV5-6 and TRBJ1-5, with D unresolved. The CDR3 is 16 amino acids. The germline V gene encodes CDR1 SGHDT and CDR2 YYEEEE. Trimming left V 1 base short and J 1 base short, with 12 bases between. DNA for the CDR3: TGTGCCAGCAGCTTGCTGGGGAAGGAGAGCAATCAGCCCCAGCATTTT. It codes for CASSLLGKESNQPQHF.

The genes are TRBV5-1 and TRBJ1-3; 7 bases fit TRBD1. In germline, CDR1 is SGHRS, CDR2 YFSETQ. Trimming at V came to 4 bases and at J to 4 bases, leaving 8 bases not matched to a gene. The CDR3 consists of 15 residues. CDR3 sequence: CASSGMTGFGNTIYF. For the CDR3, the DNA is TGCGCCAGCAGCGGGATGACAGGGTTCGGAAACACCATATATTTT. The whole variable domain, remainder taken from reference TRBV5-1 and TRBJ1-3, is KAGVTQTPRYLIKTRGQQVTLSCSPISGHRSVSWYQQTPGQGLQFLFEYFSETQRNKGNFPGRFSGRQFSNSRSEMNVSTLELGDSALYLCASSGMTGFGNTIYFGEGSWLTVV.

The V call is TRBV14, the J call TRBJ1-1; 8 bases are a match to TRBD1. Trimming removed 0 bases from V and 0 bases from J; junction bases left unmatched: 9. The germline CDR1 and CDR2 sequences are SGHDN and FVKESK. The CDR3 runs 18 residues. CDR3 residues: CASSQDWGTGTMNTEAFF. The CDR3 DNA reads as TGTGCCAGCAGCCAAGATTGGGGGACAGGCACCATGAACACTGAAGCTTTCTTT.

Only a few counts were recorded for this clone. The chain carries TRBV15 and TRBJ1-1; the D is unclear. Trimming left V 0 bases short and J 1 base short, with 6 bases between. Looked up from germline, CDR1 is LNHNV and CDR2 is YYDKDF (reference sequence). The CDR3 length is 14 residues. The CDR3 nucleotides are TGTGCCACCAGCAGAGATCTCCAGAACACTGAAGCTTTCTTT. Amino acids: CATSRDLQNTEAFF.

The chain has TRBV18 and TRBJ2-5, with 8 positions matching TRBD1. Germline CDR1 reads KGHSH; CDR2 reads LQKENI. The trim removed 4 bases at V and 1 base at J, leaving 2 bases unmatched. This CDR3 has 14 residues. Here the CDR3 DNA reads TGTGCCAGCTCACGGGACAGGAGCCAAGAGACCCAGTACTTC. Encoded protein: CASSRDRSQETQYF.

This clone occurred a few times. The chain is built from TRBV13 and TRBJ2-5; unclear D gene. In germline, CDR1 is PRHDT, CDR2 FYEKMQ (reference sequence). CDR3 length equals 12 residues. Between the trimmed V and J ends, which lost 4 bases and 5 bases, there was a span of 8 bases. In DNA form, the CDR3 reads TGTGCCAGCAGCTCCGCTATGGAGACCCAGTACTTC. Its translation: CASSSAMETQYF.

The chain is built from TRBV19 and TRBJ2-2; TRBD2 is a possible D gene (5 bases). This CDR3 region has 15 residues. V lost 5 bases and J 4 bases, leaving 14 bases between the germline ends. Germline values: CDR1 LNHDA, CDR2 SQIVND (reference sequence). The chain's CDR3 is CASSFGVLLTGELFF. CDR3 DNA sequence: TGTGCCAGTAGTTTCGGGGTTCTACTCACCGGGGAGCTGTTTTTT. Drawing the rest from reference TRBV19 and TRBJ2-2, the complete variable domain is DGGITQSPKYLFRKEGQNVTLSCEQNLNHDAMYWYRQDPGQGLRLIYYSQIVNDFQKGDIAEGYSVSREKKESFPLTVTSAQKNPTAFYLCASSFGVLLTGELFFGEGSRLTVL.

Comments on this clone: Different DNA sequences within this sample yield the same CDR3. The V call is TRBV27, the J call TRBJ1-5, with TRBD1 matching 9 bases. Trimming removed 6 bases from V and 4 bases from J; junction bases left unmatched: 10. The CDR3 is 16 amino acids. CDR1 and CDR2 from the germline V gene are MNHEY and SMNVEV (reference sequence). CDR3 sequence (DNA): TGTGCCAGCAGACTCGCCACAGGGGGCGAGAATCAGCCCCAGCATTTT. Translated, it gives CASRLATGGENQPQHF.

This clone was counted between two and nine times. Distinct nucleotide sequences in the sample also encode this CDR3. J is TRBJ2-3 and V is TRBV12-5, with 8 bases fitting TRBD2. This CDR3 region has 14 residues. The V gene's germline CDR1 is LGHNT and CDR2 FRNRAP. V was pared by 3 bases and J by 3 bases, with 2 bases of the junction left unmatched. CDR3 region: CASGLGLATDTQYF. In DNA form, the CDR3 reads TGTGCTAGTGGTTTAGGACTAGCAACAGATACGCAGTATTTT.